This TCR beta chain was sequenced in a study of regulatory T cells in long-lasting Graves disease. Study in general: For a period under 3 months, newly diagnosed Graves' patients had taken antithyroid drugs.

This clonotype was seen at least ten times. Its antigen is still unknown. CDR3 regions were amplified by Arm-PCR using iRepertoire HTBI primers to build TCR beta libraries. TCRdb analysed the multiplex PCR reads with MiXCR anew, one entry per CDR3 protein. The profile covers approximately 300,000 distinct CDR3 sequences, with 18% appearing a single time and about two fifths taken by the ten largest. Time point described: newly diagnosed GD, antithyroid drugs for less than 3 months. The authors made the TCR library using RNA they extracted from PBMCs. A peripheral blood sample, roughly 9 milliliters in volume, was drawn into EDTA tubes. Points from the study as a whole: Persistent Graves' patients showed a TCR diversity that was lower than that of newly diagnosed ones. The study found TRBV28, TRBJ1-2 and TRBJ2-5 favored in persistent disease.

CDR3 length: 14 amino acids. Trimming left V 2 bases short and J 5 bases short, with 11 bases between. CDR1 is LNHDA, CDR2 SQIVND, per germline (reference sequence). This TCR was recovered from a female donor with Graves disease. This material consisted of peripheral blood mononuclear cells (PBMCs), taken at new diagnosis, from a patient treated with antithyroid drugs. The chain recombines TRBV19 with TRBJ2-3, with a weak D call TRBD1 (5 bases). DNA of the CDR3: TGTGCCAGTAGTATACAGGGTCGCGAAGATACGCAGTATTTT. As protein: CASSIQGREDTQYF.